This T cell receptor (beta chain) was captured in a study of blood T cell repertoires in COVID-19. About the research overall: Samples of COVID-19 (acute and convalescent) were obtained from the United States, Italy and Spain. The analysed material was cDNA or gDNA that came from T cells, B-cell-depleted T cells, or PBMCs.

Per the authors' pipeline: Using reference gene primer amplification, nucleated cell counts were estimated. Profiling relied on immunoSEQ multiplex PCR, and the TCRdb table lists in-frame clones only, not all of them. That table supplies the V and J calls and clone size; D and trimming were determined from the DNA. The sample yields about 92,000 clones, 85% seen once. Trimming shortened V by 0 bases and J by 7 bases, and 10 bases separated the two germline ends. Germline CDR1 LGHDT, CDR2 YNNKEL (reference sequence). The CDR3 loop spans 14 amino acids. The receptor was isolated from a man older than 75 with acute or convalescent COVID-19. Source material: peripheral blood. The rearrangement joins TRBV3-1 (or the pseudogene TRBV3-2) to TRBJ2-1; D is unclear. Here the CDR3 reads CASSQDPVLNEQFF. CDR3 sequence (DNA): TGTGCCAGCAGCCAAGACCCTGTCTTAAATGAGCAGTTCTTC.